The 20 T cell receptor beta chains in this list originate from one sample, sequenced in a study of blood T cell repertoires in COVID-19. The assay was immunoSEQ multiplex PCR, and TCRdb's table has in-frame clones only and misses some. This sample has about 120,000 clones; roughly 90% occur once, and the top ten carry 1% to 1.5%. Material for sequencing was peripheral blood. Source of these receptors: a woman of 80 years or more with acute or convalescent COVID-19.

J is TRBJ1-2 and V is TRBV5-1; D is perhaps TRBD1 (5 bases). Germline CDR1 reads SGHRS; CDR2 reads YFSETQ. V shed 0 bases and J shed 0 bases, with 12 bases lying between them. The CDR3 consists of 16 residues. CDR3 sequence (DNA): TGCGCCAGCAGCTTGGCCCAGGGAAGAGCTAACTATGGCTACACCTTC. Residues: CASSLAQGRANYGYTF.

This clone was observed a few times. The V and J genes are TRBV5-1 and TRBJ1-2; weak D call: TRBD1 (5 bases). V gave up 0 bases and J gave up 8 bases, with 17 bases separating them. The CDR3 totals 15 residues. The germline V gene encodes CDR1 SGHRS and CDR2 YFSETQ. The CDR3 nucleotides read TGCGCCAGCAGCTTGGAGCCCTCCTTGGGGGGGGGCTACACCTTC. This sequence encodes CASSLEPSLGGGYTF.

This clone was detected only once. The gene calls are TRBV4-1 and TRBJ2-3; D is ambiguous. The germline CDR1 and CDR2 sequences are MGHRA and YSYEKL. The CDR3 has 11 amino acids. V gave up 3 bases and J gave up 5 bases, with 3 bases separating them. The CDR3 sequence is CASSQRDTQYF. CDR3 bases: TGCGCCAGCAGCCAGAGAGATACGCAGTATTTT.

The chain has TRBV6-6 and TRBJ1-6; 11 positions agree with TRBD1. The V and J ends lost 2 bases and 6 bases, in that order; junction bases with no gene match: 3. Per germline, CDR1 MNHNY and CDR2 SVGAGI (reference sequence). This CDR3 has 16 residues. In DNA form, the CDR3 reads TGTGCCAGCAGTTACGGACAGGGGGCAGGTAATTCACCCCTCCACTTT. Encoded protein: CASSYGQGAGNSPLHF.

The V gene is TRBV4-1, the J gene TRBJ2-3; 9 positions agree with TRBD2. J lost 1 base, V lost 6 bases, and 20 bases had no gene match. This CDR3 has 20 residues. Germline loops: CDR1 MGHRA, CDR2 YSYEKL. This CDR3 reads CASSRSGGGGLAGGTDTQYF. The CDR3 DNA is TGCGCCAGCAGTCGATCAGGAGGGGGGGGACTAGCCGGAGGCACAGATACGCAGTATTTT.

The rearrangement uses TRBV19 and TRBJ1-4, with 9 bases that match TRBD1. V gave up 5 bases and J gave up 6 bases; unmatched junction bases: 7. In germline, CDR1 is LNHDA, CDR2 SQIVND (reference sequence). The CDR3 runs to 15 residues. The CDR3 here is CASSARTGADEKLFF. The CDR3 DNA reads TGTGCCAGTAGTGCAAGGACAGGGGCGGATGAAAAACTGTTTTTT.

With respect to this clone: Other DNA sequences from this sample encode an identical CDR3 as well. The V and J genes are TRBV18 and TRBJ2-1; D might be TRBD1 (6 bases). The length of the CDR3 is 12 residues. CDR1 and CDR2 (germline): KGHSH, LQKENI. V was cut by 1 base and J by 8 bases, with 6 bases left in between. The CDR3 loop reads CASSPQGDEQFF. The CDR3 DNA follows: TGTGCCAGCTCACCACAGGGGGATGAGCAGTTCTTC. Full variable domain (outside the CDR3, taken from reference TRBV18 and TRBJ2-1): NAGVMQNPRHLVRRRGQEARLRCSPMKGHSHVYWYRQLPEEGLKFMVYLQKENIIDESGMPKERFSAEFPKEGPSILRIQQVVRGDSAAYFCASSPQGDEQFFGPGTRLTVL.

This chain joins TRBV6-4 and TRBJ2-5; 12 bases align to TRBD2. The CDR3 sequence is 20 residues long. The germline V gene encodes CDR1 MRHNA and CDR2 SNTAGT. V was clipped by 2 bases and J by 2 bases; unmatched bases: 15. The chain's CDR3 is CASSDPRSRLAGGRQETQYF. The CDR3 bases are TGTGCCAGCAGTGACCCCCGGAGCAGGCTAGCGGGGGGGCGGCAAGAGACCCAGTACTTC.

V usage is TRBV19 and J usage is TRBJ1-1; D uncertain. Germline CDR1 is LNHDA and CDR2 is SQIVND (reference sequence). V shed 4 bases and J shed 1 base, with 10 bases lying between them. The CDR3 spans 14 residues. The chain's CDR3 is CASSSYSGNTEAFF. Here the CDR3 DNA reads TGTGCCAGTAGTAGTTACAGTGGGAACACTGAAGCTTTCTTT.

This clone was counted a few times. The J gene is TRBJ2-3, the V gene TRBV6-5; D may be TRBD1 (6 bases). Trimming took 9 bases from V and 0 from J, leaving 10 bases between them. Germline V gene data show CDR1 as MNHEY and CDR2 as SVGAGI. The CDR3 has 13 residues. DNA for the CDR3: TGTGCCAGTCGGACAGCAAGCACAGATACGCAGTATTTT. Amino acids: CASRTASTDTQYF.

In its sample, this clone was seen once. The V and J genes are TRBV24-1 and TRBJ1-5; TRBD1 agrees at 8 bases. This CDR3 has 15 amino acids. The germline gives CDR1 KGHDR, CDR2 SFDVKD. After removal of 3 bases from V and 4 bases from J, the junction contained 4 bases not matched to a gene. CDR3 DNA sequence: TGTGCCACCAGTGATAGGACAGGGCCTAATCAGCCCCAGCATTTT. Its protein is CATSDRTGPNQPQHF.

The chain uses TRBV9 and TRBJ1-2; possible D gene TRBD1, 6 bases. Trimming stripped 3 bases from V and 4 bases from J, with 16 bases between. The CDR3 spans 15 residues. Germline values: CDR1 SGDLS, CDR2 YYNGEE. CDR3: CASSEAPTGGYGYTF. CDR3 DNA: TGTGCCAGCAGCGAGGCACCGACAGGTGGCTATGGCTACACCTTC.

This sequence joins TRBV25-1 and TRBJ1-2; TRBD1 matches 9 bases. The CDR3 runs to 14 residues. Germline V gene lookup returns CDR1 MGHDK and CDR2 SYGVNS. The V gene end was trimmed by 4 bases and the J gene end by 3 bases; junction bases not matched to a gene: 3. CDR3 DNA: TGTGCCAGCAGTGCCCGGACAGGGGACTATGGCTACACCTTC. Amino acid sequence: CASSARTGDYGYTF.

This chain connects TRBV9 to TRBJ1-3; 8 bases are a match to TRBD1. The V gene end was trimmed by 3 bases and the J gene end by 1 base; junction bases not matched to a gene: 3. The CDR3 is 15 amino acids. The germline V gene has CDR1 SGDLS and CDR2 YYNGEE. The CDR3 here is CASSGGQGSGNTIYF. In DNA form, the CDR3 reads TGTGCCAGCAGCGGAGGACAGGGATCTGGAAACACCATATATTTT. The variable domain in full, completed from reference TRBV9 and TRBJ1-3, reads DSGVTQTPKHLITATGQRVTLRCSPRSGDLSVYWYQQSLDQGLQFLIQYYNGEERAKGNILERFSAQQFPDLHSELNLSSLELGDSALYFCASSGGQGSGNTIYFGEGSWLTVV.

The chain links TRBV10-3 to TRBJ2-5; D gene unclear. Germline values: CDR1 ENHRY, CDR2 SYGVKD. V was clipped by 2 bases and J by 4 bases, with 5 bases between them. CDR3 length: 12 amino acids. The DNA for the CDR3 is TGTGCCATCAGTGAGCCCGGAGAGACCCAGTACTTC. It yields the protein CAISEPGETQYF.

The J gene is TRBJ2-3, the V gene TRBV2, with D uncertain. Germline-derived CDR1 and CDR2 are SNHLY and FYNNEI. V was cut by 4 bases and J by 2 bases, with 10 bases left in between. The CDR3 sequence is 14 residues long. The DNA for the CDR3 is TGTGCCAGCAGTGTACAGCTTAACACAGATACGCAGTATTTT. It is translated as CASSVQLNTDTQYF.

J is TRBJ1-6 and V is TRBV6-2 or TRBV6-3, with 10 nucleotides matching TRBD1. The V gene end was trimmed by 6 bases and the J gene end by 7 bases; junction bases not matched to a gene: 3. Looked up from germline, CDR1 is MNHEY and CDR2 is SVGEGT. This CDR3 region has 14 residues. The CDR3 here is CASSWTGGNSPLHF. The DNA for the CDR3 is TGTGCCAGCAGCTGGACAGGGGGAAATTCACCCCTCCACTTT.

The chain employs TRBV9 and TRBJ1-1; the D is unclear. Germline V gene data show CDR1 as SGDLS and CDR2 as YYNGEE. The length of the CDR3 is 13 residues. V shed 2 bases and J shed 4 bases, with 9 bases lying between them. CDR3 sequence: CASSVHPGTEAFF. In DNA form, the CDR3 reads TGTGCCAGCAGCGTCCACCCGGGCACTGAAGCTTTCTTT.

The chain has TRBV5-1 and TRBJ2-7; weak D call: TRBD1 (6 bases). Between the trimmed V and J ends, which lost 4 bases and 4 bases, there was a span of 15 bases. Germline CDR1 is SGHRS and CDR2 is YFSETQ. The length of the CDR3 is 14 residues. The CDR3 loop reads CASSLQGQSYEQYF. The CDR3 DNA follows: TGCGCCAGCAGCCTACAGGGTCAATCATACGAGCAGTACTTC. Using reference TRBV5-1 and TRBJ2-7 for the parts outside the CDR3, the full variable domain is KAGVTQTPRYLIKTRGQQVTLSCSPISGHRSVSWYQQTPGQGLQFLFEYFSETQRNKGNFPGRFSGRQFSNSRSEMNVSTLELGDSALYLCASSLQGQSYEQYFGPGTRLTVT.

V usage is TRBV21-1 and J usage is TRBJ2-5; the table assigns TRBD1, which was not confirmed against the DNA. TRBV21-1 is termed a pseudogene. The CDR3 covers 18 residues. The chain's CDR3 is CASSKGTGSVYAKETQYF. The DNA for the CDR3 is TGTGCCAGCAGCAAAGGTACAGGGTCTGTATACGCGAAAGAGACCCAGTACTTC.